This entry lists 8 T cell receptor beta chains sequenced from one sample in a study of T-cell reconstitution after alpha-beta-depleted transplantation in children (dated by TCRdb to about 2016). The sample's treatment or condition label, decoded: allogeneic hematopoietic cell transplantation with graft depleted of TCRalphabeta T cells and CD19 B cells. Library creation used PCR. Reads for this sample came from an Illumina HiSeq 2500. TCR libraries were prepared with molecular barcoding, using unique molecular identifiers to normalize TCRbeta repertoire quantification. TCRdb passed the public sequencing reads through fastp at Q25 and MiXCR, retaining productive beta sequences. All rows with the same CDR3 protein become a single entry with the most common DNA and genes. In all, the sample holds some 460,000 distinct CDR3 sequences, and around 15% of those were seen once. The ten biggest clones cover approximately 29% of the sample.

The sample in question was PBMCs, mostly from graft donor cells, obtained 360 days after TCRalphabeta/CD19-depleted stem cell transplant. The receptors were sampled from a boy under two years old who had a stem cell transplant for Wiskott-Aldrich syndrome, so the T cells may come from the graft donor.

Ten or more counts support this clonotype. The chain joins TRBV10-3 to TRBJ2-3; no firm D call. V was shortened by 2 bases and J by 1 base, with 10 bases between the two germline ends. CDR3 size: 15 residues. In germline, CDR1 is ENHRY, CDR2 SYGVKD. The CDR3 loop reads CAISEGRNRTDTQYF. CDR3 coding DNA: TGTGCCATCAGTGAGGGTCGGAACCGCACAGATACGCAGTATTTT.

This chain links TRBV5-1 with TRBJ2-1, with TRBD1 matching over 9 bases. Germline V gives CDR1 SGHRS, CDR2 YFSETQ. J was trimmed by 6 bases and V by 4 bases; bases with no gene match: 5. The CDR3 spans 14 residues. The chain's CDR3 is CASSTDRGGNEQFF. The CDR3 DNA follows: TGCGCCAGCAGCACGGACAGGGGAGGCAATGAGCAGTTCTTC.

The rearrangement joins TRBV7-2 to TRBJ2-5; 9 bases line up with TRBD2. CDR1 is SGHTA, CDR2 FQGNSA, per germline. J gave up 5 bases and V 4 bases, and 8 bases lay outside the gene matches. The CDR3 contains 15 residues. The CDR3 region has the DNA TGTGCCAGCAGCTCGTCCGGGACTAGCCAGGAGACCCAGTACTTC. It codes for CASSSSGTSQETQYF.

This CDR3 reads CASSVASGRATDTQYF. The CDR3 DNA is TGTGCCAGCAGCGTAGCTAGCGGGAGGGCCACAGATACGCAGTATTTT. The V and J genes are TRBV9 and TRBJ2-3, with 12 bases aligning to TRBD2. From germline, CDR1 is SGDLS and CDR2 YYNGEE. The CDR3 consists of 16 residues. After removal of 0 bases from V and 2 bases from J, the junction contained 1 base not matched to a gene.

This chain uses TRBV14 with TRBJ2-7; 12 nucleotides agree with TRBD2. Losses at the gene ends were 6 bases for V and 4 bases for J; bases not matched to a gene: 4. Looked up from germline, CDR1 is SGHDN and CDR2 is FVKESK. This CDR3 has 14 amino acids. The chain's CDR3 is CASRRTSGIYEQYF. DNA of the CDR3: TGTGCCAGCAGACGGACTAGCGGGATATACGAGCAGTACTTC. The full variable domain, in which reference TRBV14 and TRBJ2-7 provide the parts outside the CDR3, is EAGVTQFPSHSVIEKGQTVTLRCDPISGHDNLYWYRRVMGKEIKFLLHFVKESKQDESGMPNNRFLAERTGGTYSTLKVQPAELEDSGVYFCASRRTSGIYEQYFGPGTRLTVT.

This clonotype was counted between two and nine times. The gene calls are TRBV10-1 and TRBJ2-5, with D unclear. The germline CDR1 and CDR2 sequences are WNHNN and SYGVQD (reference sequence). V lost 0 bases to trimming and J lost 5 bases, with 7 bases between them. The CDR3 loop spans 13 amino acids. In DNA, the CDR3 is TGCGCCAGCAGTGAGTCGACCCGGGAGACCCAGTACTTC. It translates to CASSESTRETQYF.

This clonotype has only a few counts. The chain uses TRBV12-3 or TRBV12-4 and TRBJ2-5, with 8 bases lining up with TRBD1. CDR3 length: 13 amino acids. Losses at the gene ends were 8 bases for V and 9 bases for J; bases not matched to a gene: 11. CDR3 sequence (DNA): TGTGCCAGCGCCAGGTTACAGGGGGTGGCCCAGTACTTC. Translated, it gives CASARLQGVAQYF.

Only a few counts were recorded for this clonotype. The J gene is TRBJ2-1, the V gene TRBV30; either TRBD1 or TRBD2 may fit D (6 bases each). Germline V gene sequence: CDR1 GTSNPN, CDR2 SVGIG (reference sequence). The CDR3 has 12 amino acids. Trimming took off 0 bases at V and 10 bases at J, with 10 bases between the two ends. The CDR3 loop is CAWSVRGREQFF. The CDR3 nucleotides read TGTGCCTGGAGTGTAAGGGGGAGGGAGCAGTTCTTC.